This is a list of T cell receptor beta chains from one sample in a study of metastatic and nonmetastatic thyroid tumors. TCRdb reanalyzed the PCR reads with MiXCR. In the table there are tens of thousands of clones, 28% of which are singletons. The sequenced sample was tumor tissue. Receptor source: a male donor with papillary thyroid cancer or a benign thyroid nodule (not recorded which). Some clones in this sample may be carry-over from other donors' samples. Each CDR3 is given with its conserved first and last residue. Each record gives: D gene, V gene, clone size, J gene, CDR3 DNA, CDR3 protein. The D gene is left open where the match is weak. A clone size is listed for some rows: how often the clone was seen (once, few, many), or a class if it is expanded.

.	TRBV4-3	once	TRBJ2-7	TGCGCCAGCAGCCCTGACTTCTCGAAGATTTACGAGCAGTACTTC	CASSPDFSKIYEQYF
.	TRBV6-6	many	TRBJ1-2	TGTGCCAGCAGTTACAGGGACGGCTATGGCTACACCTTC	CASSYRDGYGYTF
.	TRBV6-1	many	TRBJ1-6	TGTGCCGGTAGACGGGAGGATTCACCCCTCCACTTT	CAGRREDSPLHF
TRBD1	TRBV5-1	.	TRBJ2-1	TGCGCCAGCAGCTACGGGACAGGGAGTAGTGAGCAGTTCTTC	CASSYGTGSSEQFF
.	TRBV6-4	few	TRBJ2-2	TGTGCCAGCAGGGAGGTCGCGAACACCGGGGAGCTGTTTTTT	CASREVANTGELFF
TRBD1	TRBV9	.	TRBJ1-1	TGTGCCAGCAGCGTCACAGGGGGCGCTGGTAACACTGAAGCTTTCTTT	CASSVTGGAGNTEAFF
.	TRBV13	few	TRBJ1-2	TGTGCCAGCAGCTACCGCCCGGCAGGGTGGAACTATGGCTACACCTTC	CASSYRPAGWNYGYTF
.	TRBV10-1	medium-sized	TRBJ2-2	TGCGCCAGCAGTGGGGGGGGACAAAACACCGGGGAGCTGTTTTTT	CASSGGGQNTGELFF
.	TRBV5-1	few	TRBJ2-3	TGCGCCAGCAGTCCCGGACAGATTGGCACAGATACGCAGTATTTT	CASSPGQIGTDTQYF
TRBD1	TRBV6-2/TRBV6-3	.	TRBJ1-5	TGTGCCAGCAGTCTCACGCCGGACAGGGGCCGGTATAGCAATCAGCCCCAGCATTTT	CASSLTPDRGRYSNQPQHF
TRBD1	TRBV6-1	.	TRBJ2-7	TGTGCCAGAATGGCCCCGGGACAGCCTACCTACGAGCAGTACTTC	CARMAPGQPTYEQYF
TRBD1	TRBV5-4	many	TRBJ2-7	TGTGCCAGCAGGCGGCCGGGACAGGGGGAGTACGAGCAGTACTTC	CASRRPGQGEYEQYF
TRBD2	TRBV12-3/TRBV12-4	few	TRBJ2-1	TGTGCCAGCAGTTTAGAGGCTAGCGGATACAATGAGCAGTTCTTC	CASSLEASGYNEQFF
.	TRBV5-1	medium-sized	TRBJ2-7	TGCGCCAGCAGCTTGGCCCGGGGCGGGCGATCCTACGAGCAGTACTTC	CASSLARGGRSYEQYF
TRBD1	TRBV24-1	few	TRBJ2-3	TGTGCCACCAGTGATTTGACAGGGGCTAGCACAGATACGCAGTATTTT	CATSDLTGASTDTQYF
.	TRBV19	few	TRBJ2-5	TGTGCCAGTAGTCAGGGTCAGTGGGAGACCCAGTACTTC	CASSQGQWETQYF
.	TRBV11-2	.	TRBJ2-1	TGTGCCAGCAGCCCTGTCGGCAATGAGCAGTTCTTC	CASSPVGNEQFF
.	TRBV6-2/TRBV6-3	.	TRBJ2-7	TGTGCCAGCAGTTCTACAGGCCGCAGCTCCTACGAGCAGTACTTC	CASSSTGRSSYEQYF
.	TRBV2	.	TRBJ2-4	TGTGCCAGCAGTGATCTTGTACATAAAAACATTCAGTACTTC	CASSDLVHKNIQYF
TRBD1	TRBV9	.	TRBJ2-1	TGTGCCAGCAGCCCCGCCTACAGGGGGAATGAGCAGTTCTTC	CASSPAYRGNEQFF
.	TRBV28	medium-sized	TRBJ1-5	TGTGCCAGCAGGGACAGTGGGAGCAATCAGCCCCAGCATTTT	CASRDSGSNQPQHF
.	TRBV5-1	.	TRBJ2-2	TGCGCCAGCAGCTTGGAACGGGGACTGGGGACCGGGGAGCTGTTTTTT	CASSLERGLGTGELFF
TRBD2	TRBV5-6	.	TRBJ2-5	TGTTCCAGCAGCTTGGTAGGCGCGGGAGGGCCCGGGCAAGAGACCCAGTACTTC	CSSSLVGAGGPGQETQYF
.	TRBV6-2/TRBV6-3	.	TRBJ2-1	TGTGCCAGCAGTTACTCGAAGAGAGTCCGGTGTGAGCAGTTCTTC	CASSYSKRVRCEQFF
.	TRBV6-5	.	TRBJ1-2	TGTGCCAGCAGTTACGGGACCGATATTCGTGGCTACACCTTC	CASSYGTDIRGYTF
.	TRBV12-3/TRBV12-4	few	TRBJ1-4	TGTGCCAGCAGTTTGTCCAAAGGGAGTGAAAAACTGTTTTTT	CASSLSKGSEKLFF
TRBD1	TRBV7-9	many	TRBJ1-6	TGTGCCAGCAGGCGGACAGGGCATGATTCACCCCTCCACTTT	CASRRTGHDSPLHF
.	TRBV5-1	many	TRBJ2-2	TGCGCCAGCAGCATGGTCGGGGGTTTAGACACCGGGGAGCTGTTTTTT	CASSMVGGLDTGELFF
.	TRBV11-2	.	TRBJ2-1	TGTGCCAGCAGCTTAAGAGGTAGCGGATGGAATGATCAGTTCTTC	CASSLRGSGWNDQFF
.	TRBV6-1	many	TRBJ2-7	TGTGCCAGCAGTGATTTGCCGACATCTCCTCCCTACGAGCAGTACTTC	CASSDLPTSPPYEQYF
.	TRBV4-2	few	TRBJ2-3	TGTGCCAGCAGCCAGATGGGTAGTGGTACGCAGTATTTT	CASSQMGSGTQYF
.	TRBV11-2	few	TRBJ2-1	TGTGCCAGCAGCCAAGAGGCAGGGGCGTACAATGAGCAGTTCTTC	CASSQEAGAYNEQFF
.	TRBV9	.	TRBJ1-6	TGTGCCAGCAGCGTAGACGGAGGGTCGTCCCTCCACTTT	CASSVDGGSSLHF
.	TRBV7-8	many	TRBJ2-5	TGTGCCAGCAGCTTACGGACGTATGAGACCCAGTACTTC	CASSLRTYETQYF
.	TRBV20-1	.	TRBJ1-5	TGCAGTGCTAGTTTGCCGGGCGGGGGCCATGGCAATCAGCCCCAGCATTTT	CSASLPGGGHGNQPQHF
TRBD2	TRBV11-2	.	TRBJ2-3	TGTGCCAGCAGCATAGGGGGACTAGCGGGAAGCACAGATACGCAGTATTTT	CASSIGGLAGSTDTQYF
.	TRBV20-1	.	TRBJ2-3	TGCAGTGCTAGTGGTAGGGGAAAGGATACGCAGTATTTT	CSASGRGKDTQYF
TRBD2	TRBV5-1	.	TRBJ2-2	TGCGCCAGCAGCTTGCAGACTAGCCCCACCGGGGAGCTGTTTTTT	CASSLQTSPTGELFF
.	TRBV28	.	TRBJ1-2	TGTGCCAGCAGTGCCGCCCAGCTCTATGGCTACACCTTC	CASSAAQLYGYTF
.	TRBV11-2	few	TRBJ1-3	TGTGCCAGCAGCTTAGTCAGCAGGGGTGTTGGAAACACCATATATTTT	CASSLVSRGVGNTIYF
.	TRBV24-1	many	TRBJ1-1	TGTGCCACCAGCACCGAATTGAACACTGAAGCTTTCTTT	CATSTELNTEAFF